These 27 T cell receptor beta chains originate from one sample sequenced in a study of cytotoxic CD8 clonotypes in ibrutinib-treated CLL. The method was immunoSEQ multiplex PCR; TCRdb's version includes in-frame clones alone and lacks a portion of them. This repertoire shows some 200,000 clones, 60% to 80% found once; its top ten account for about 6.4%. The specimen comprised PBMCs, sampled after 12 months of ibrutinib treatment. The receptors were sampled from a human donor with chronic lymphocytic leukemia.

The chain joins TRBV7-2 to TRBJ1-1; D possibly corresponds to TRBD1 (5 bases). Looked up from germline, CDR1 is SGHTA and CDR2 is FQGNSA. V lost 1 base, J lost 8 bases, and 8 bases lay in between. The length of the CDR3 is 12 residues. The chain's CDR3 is CASSLVAGEAFF. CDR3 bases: TGTGCCAGCAGCTTAGTGGCAGGGGAAGCTTTCTTT.

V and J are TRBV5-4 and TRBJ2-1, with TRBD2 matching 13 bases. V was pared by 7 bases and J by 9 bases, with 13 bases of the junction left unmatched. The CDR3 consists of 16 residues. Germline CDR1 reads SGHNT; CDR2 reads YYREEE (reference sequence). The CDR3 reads CASQLSSRLAGGEQFF. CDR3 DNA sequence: TGTGCCAGCCAACTTTCCTCCCGACTAGCGGGAGGTGAGCAGTTCTTC.

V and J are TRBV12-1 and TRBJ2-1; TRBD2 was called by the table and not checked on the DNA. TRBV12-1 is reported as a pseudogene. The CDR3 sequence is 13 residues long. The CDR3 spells CASSFDRESEQFF. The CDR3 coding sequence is TGTGCCAGCAGCTTTGACCGGGAGAGTGAGCAGTTCTTC.

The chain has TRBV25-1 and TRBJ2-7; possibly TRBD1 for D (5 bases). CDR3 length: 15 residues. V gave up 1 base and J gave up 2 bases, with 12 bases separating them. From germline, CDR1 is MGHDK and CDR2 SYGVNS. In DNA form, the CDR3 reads TGTGCCAGCAGTGAATTTAGGGCAGGGCCCTACGAGCAGTACTTC. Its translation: CASSEFRAGPYEQYF.

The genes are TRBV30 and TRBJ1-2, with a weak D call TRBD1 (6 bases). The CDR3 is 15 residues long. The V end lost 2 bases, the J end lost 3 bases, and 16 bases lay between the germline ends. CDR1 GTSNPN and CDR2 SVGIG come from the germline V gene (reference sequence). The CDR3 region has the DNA TGTGCCTGGAGTAGCGGGGGGGACACACACTATGGCTACACCTTC. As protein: CAWSSGGDTHYGYTF.

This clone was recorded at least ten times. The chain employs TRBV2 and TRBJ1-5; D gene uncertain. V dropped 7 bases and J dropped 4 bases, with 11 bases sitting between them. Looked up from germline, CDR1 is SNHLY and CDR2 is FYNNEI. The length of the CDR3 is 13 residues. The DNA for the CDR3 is TGTGCCAGCATATCGAGGGAAAATCAGCCCCAGCATTTT. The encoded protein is CASISRENQPQHF.

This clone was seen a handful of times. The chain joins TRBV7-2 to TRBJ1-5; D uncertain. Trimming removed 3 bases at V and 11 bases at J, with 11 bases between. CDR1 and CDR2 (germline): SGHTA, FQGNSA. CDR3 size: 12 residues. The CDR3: CASSFNGRAQHF. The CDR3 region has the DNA TGTGCCAGCAGCTTTAATGGGCGGGCCCAGCATTTT.

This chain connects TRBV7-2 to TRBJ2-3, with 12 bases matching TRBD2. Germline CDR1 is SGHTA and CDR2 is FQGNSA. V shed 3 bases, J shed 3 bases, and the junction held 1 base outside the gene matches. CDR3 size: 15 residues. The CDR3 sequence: CASSFTSGGTDTQYF. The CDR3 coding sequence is TGTGCCAGCAGCTTTACTAGCGGGGGGACAGATACGCAGTATTTT.

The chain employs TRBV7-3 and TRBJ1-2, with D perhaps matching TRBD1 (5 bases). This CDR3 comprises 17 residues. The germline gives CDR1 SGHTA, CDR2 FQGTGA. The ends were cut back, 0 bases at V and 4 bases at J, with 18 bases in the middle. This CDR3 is CASSLTGRGSAGYGYTF. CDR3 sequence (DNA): TGTGCCAGCAGCTTAACGGGGAGGGGCAGCGCTGGCTATGGCTACACCTTC.

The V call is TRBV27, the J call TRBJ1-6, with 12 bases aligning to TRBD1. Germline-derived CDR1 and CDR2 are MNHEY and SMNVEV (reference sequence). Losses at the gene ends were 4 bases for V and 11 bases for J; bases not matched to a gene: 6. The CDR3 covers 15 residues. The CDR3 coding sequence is TGTGCCAGCAGTTATGGGGGACAGGGGGCCCCACCCCTCCACTTT. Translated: CASSYGGQGAPPLHF.

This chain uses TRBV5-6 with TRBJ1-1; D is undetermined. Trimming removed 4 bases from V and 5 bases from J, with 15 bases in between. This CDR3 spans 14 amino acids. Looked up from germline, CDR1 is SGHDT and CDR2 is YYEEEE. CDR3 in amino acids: CASSHPIGPTEAFF. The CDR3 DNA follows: TGTGCCAGCAGCCACCCTATCGGCCCGACTGAAGCTTTCTTT. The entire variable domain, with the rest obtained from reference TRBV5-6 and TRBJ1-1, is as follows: DAGVTQSPTHLIKTRGQQVTLRCSPKSGHDTVSWYQQALGQGPQFIFQYYEEEERQRGNFPDRFSGHQFPNYSSELNVNALLLGDSALYLCASSHPIGPTEAFFGQGTRLTVV.

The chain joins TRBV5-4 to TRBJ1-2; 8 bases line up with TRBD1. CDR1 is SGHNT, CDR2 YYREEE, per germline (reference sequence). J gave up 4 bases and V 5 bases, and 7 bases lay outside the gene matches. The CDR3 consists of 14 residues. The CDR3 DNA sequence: TGTGCCAGCAGGCCAGGGGGCGCTTCCTATGGCTACACCTTC. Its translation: CASRPGGASYGYTF.

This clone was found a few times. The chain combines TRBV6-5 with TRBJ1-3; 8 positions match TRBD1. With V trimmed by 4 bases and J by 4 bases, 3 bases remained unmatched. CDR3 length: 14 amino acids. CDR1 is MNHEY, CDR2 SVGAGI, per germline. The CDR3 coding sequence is TGTGCCAGCAGTTTGACAGGGGTCGGAAACACCATATATTTT. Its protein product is CASSLTGVGNTIYF.

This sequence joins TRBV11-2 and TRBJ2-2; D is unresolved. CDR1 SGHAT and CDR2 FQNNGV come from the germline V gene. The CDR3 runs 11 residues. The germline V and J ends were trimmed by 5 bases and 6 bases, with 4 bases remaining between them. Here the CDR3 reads CASSPPGELFF. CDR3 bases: TGTGCCAGCAGCCCTCCCGGGGAGCTGTTTTTT.

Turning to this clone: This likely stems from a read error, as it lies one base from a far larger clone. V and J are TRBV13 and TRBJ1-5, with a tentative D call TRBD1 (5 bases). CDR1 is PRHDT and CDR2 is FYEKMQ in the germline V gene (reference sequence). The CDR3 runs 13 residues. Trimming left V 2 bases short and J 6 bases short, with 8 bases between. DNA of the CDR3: TGTGCCAGCAGCTTATGGGGGGGTCAGCCCCAGCATTTT. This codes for CASSLWGGQPQHF.

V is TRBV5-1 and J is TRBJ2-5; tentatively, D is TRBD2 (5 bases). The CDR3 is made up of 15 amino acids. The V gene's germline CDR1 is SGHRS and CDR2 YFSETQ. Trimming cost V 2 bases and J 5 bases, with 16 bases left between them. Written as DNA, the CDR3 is TGCGCCAGCAGCTTACTACAGAGGGTATCCGAGACCCAGTACTTC. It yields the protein CASSLLQRVSETQYF.

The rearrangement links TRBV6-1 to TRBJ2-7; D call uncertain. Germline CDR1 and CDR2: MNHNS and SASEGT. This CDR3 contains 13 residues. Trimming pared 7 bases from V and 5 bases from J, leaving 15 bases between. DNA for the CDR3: TGTGCCAGCAAGGCCATTGACCCCCACGAGCAGTACTTC. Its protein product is CASKAIDPHEQYF.

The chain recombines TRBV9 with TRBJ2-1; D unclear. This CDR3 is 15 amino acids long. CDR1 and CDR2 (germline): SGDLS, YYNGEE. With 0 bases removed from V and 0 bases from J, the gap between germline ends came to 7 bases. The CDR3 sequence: CASSVGPSSYNEQFF. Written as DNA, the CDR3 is TGTGCCAGCAGCGTAGGGCCGAGCTCCTACAATGAGCAGTTCTTC.

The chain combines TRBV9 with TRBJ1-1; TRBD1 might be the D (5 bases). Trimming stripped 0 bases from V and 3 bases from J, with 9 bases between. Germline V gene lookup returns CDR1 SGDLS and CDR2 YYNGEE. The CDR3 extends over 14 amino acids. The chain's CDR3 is CASSVGREDTEAFF. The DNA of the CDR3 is TGTGCCAGCAGCGTAGGCAGGGAGGACACTGAAGCTTTCTTT.

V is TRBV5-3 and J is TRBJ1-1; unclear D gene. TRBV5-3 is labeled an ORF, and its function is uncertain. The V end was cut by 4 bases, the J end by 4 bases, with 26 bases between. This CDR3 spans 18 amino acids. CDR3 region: CARSPRLGSEGRVTEAFF. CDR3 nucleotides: TGTGCCAGAAGCCCGAGGCTAGGGTCGGAGGGAAGAGTCACTGAAGCTTTCTTT.

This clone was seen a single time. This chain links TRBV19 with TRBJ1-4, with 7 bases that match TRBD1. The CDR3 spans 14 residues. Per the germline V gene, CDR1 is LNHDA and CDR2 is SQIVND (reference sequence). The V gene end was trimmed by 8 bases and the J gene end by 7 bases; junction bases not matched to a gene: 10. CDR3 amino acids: CASGNPTGSEKLFF. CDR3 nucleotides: TGTGCCAGTGGCAACCCGACAGGGAGTGAAAAACTGTTTTTT.

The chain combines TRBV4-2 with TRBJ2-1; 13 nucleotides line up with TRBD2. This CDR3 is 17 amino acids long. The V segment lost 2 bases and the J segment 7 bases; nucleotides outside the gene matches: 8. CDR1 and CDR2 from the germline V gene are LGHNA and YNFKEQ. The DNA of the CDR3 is TGTGCCAGCAGCCAATCATTAAGGACTAGCGGGAGTAATGAGCAGTTCTTC. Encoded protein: CASSQSLRTSGSNEQFF.

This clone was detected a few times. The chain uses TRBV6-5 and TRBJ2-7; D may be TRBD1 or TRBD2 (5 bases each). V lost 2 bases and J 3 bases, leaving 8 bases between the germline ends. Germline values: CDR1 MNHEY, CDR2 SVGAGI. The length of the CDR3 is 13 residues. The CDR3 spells CASSYRDGYEQYF. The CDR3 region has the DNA TGTGCCAGCAGTTACCGGGACGGCTACGAGCAGTACTTC.

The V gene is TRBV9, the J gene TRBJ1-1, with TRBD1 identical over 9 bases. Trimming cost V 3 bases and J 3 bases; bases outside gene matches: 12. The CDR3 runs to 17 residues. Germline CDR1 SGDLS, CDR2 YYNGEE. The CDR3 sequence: CASSASTGGAEDTEAFF. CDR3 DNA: TGTGCCAGCAGCGCCTCTACAGGGGGCGCAGAGGACACTGAAGCTTTCTTT.

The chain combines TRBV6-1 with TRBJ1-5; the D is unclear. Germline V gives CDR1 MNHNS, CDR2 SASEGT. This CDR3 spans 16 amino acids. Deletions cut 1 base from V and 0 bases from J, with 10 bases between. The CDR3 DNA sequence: TGTGCCAGCAGTGAAGAGGCACTGAATAGCAATCAGCCCCAGCATTTT. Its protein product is CASSEEALNSNQPQHF.

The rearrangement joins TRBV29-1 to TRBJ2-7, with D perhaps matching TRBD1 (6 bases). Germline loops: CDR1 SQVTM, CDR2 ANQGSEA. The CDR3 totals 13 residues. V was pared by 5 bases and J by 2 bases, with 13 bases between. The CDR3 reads CSVRNRDPYEQYF. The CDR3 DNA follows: TGCAGCGTTCGAAACAGGGATCCCTACGAGCAGTACTTC.

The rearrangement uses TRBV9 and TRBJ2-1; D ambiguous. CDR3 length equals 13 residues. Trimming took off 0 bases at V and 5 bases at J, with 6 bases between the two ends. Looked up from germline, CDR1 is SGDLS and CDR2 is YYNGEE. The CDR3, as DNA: TGTGCCAGCAGCGTAGGGTCCAACAATGAGCAGTTCTTC. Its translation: CASSVGSNNEQFF.